These T cell receptor beta chains were read from a single sample in a study of T cells in Graves' hyperthyroidism and ophthalmopathy. Via MiXCR, TCRdb re-called the multiplex PCR reads, giving one row per CDR3 protein. The sample lists 300,000 to 400,000 distinct CDR3 sequences; about 15% were seen once. The material sequenced was blood. The receptors derive from a woman aged 55-69 years with Graves' hyperthyroidism. Each CDR3 is given with its conserved first and last residue. Rows give clone size only sometimes, using once, few, many, or a class for an expanded clone.

j_gene	abundance	v_gene	CDR3aa
TRBJ2-5	many	TRBV18	CASSPSTGETQYF
TRBJ2-2	.	TRBV15	CATSAGVGNRNTGELFF
TRBJ2-7	many	TRBV7-6	CASSPSFGTITPYEQYF
TRBJ2-3	few	TRBV4-2	CASSHHPRLAGGPTVSDTQYF
TRBJ2-7	many	TRBV6-2/TRBV6-3	CASSSPEGPSYEQYF
TRBJ1-1	.	TRBV5-1	CASSLTGQGGTEAFF
TRBJ2-5	few	TRBV6-1	CASGRRQGSQETQYF
TRBJ1-5	many	TRBV12-3/TRBV12-4	CASSLAGAYQPQHF
TRBJ1-5	few	TRBV18	CASSPQGTKSNQPQHF
TRBJ2-5	many	TRBV30	CAWSLETETQYF
TRBJ2-3	many	TRBV10-3	CAILEGPTDTQYF
TRBJ1-4	few	TRBV19	CASSLSVATNEKLFF
TRBJ2-2	many	TRBV2	CASSAGLDTGELFF
TRBJ1-3	.	TRBV5-1	CASSPLEGRVSGNTIYF
TRBJ1-2	many	TRBV7-2	CASSLGTTNYGYTF
TRBJ2-1	.	TRBV20-1	CSARTVLPTNNEQFF
TRBJ2-5	many	TRBV24-1	CATSDFPDRERRQETQYF
TRBJ1-1	.	TRBV10-1	CATQQGWSTEAFF
TRBJ2-7	many	TRBV12-3/TRBV12-4	CASRGAGTSGYEQYF
TRBJ2-7	many	TRBV13	CASSVRGGGSYSYEQYF
TRBJ2-1	.	TRBV19	CASSRVDRGWNEQFF
TRBJ1-1	many	TRBV10-3	CAISGSENTEAFF
TRBJ2-7	many	TRBV12-3/TRBV12-4	CASSPGTPGTYEQYF
TRBJ2-5	few	TRBV5-1	CASSFLNGQGAGETQYF
TRBJ1-1	many	TRBV2	CASRSLAEPYMNTEAFF
TRBJ2-1	many	TRBV20-1	CSAPRTSGSRGEQFF
TRBJ2-5	many	TRBV7-2	CASSARNIQETQYF
TRBJ2-1	many	TRBV9	CASSAWDYNEQFF
TRBJ2-1	many	TRBV2	CASSEFLGLDNEQFF